Presented here are 14 T cell receptor beta chains from one specimen sequenced in a study of cytomegalovirus exposure and HLA in healthy donors. PCR used 60 Vbeta primers and 13 Jbeta primers. Assay used: immunoSEQ multiplex PCR; TCRdb lists only in-frame clones, some missing. The profile shows roughly 190,000 clones, roughly four fifths of them singletons. Sequencing was carried out using PBMCs. All receptors derive from a woman aged 25 to 45 in good health and CMV-seropositive.

The chain has TRBV6-5 and TRBJ1-4; the match to TRBD1 covers 9 bases. The CDR3 extends over 15 amino acids. V shed 5 bases, J shed 7 bases, and the junction held 8 bases outside the gene matches. Germline V gives CDR1 MNHEY, CDR2 SVGAGI. The CDR3 DNA reads TGTGCCAGCAGTCCCCGTACAGGGGGCAGTGAAAAACTGTTTTTT. Its translation is CASSPRTGGSEKLFF.

The table lists this clone with a count of one. The V and J genes are TRBV6-5 and TRBJ2-7, with 9 bases identical to TRBD1. V gave up 4 bases and J gave up 5 bases; unmatched junction bases: 9. From germline, CDR1 is MNHEY and CDR2 SVGAGI. CDR3 length equals 15 residues. CDR3 sequence: CASSSTGTGKHEQYF. The DNA for the CDR3 is TGTGCCAGCAGTTCCACCGGGACAGGGAAGCACGAGCAGTACTTC.

The chain links TRBV6-4 to TRBJ2-1; 11 nucleotides agree with TRBD2. The CDR3 runs 15 residues. The V and J ends lost 6 bases and 7 bases, in that order; junction bases with no gene match: 8. Per the germline V gene, CDR1 is MRHNA and CDR2 is SNTAGT. The CDR3 reads CASSRGTSGPNEQFF. Here the CDR3 DNA reads TGTGCCAGCAGCCGAGGGACTAGCGGTCCTAATGAGCAGTTCTTC.

The chain is built from TRBV18 and TRBJ1-5; a possible D gene is TRBD1 (5 bases). The CDR3 has 14 residues. CDR1 KGHSH and CDR2 LQKENI come from the germline V gene. V lost 6 bases and J lost 2, with 11 bases in between. The CDR3 nucleotides are TGTGCCAGCTCGCAGGGTACGGGCAATCAGCCCCAGCATTTT. It is translated as CASSQGTGNQPQHF.

CDR3 loop: CASSSRGSFSYYEQYF. CDR3 bases: TGTGCCAGCAGCTCTAGAGGGAGCTTTTCTTACTACGAGCAGTACTTC. The chain couples TRBV7-8 to TRBJ2-7; possible D gene TRBD2, 5 bases. The length of the CDR3 is 16 residues. Germline V gene lookup returns CDR1 SGHVS and CDR2 FQNEAQ. Trimming shortened V by 4 bases and J by 3 bases, and 19 bases separated the two germline ends.

The V gene is TRBV5-1, the J gene TRBJ2-7; 9 bases map to TRBD1. This CDR3 is 16 amino acids long. Germline V gene data show CDR1 as SGHRS and CDR2 as YFSETQ. With V trimmed by 0 bases and J by 4 bases, 8 bases remained unmatched. CDR3 bases: TGCGCCAGCAGCTTGGTACCCGGGACAGGGTGGTACGAGCAGTACTTC. Protein product: CASSLVPGTGWYEQYF.

The rearrangement links TRBV27 to TRBJ2-5; the match to TRBD2 covers 15 bases. The CDR3 covers 17 residues. V lost 5 bases, J lost 6 bases, and 10 bases stayed unmatched. Germline CDR1 reads MNHEY; CDR2 reads SMNVEV (reference sequence). CDR3 sequence (DNA): TGTGCCAGCAGTCCCCGGACTAGCGGGAGGGGCCCAAAGACCCAGTACTTC. Protein: CASSPRTSGRGPKTQYF.

V usage is TRBV19 and J usage is TRBJ2-2, with 9 bases matching TRBD1. Germline V gives CDR1 LNHDA, CDR2 SQIVND (reference sequence). This CDR3 has 13 residues. V shed 10 bases, J shed 4 bases, and the junction held 4 bases outside the gene matches. The CDR3 loop is CATLTGGTGELFF. As DNA, the CDR3 is TGTGCCACCCTGACAGGGGGCACCGGGGAGCTGTTTTTT.

The V and J genes are TRBV18 and TRBJ2-7, with 13 positions matching TRBD2. With V trimmed by 3 bases and J by 9 bases, 11 bases remained unmatched. The CDR3 runs to 16 residues. The germline CDR1 and CDR2 sequences are KGHSH and LQKENI. The DNA for the CDR3 is TGTGCCAGCTCACCTGCTCCGGGACTAGCGGGACGGGTGCAGTACTTC. It translates to CASSPAPGLAGRVQYF.

This chain links TRBV28 with TRBJ2-5; 9 positions agree with TRBD2. The ends lost 1 base at V and 4 bases at J; junction bases unmatched: 1. Germline CDR1 and CDR2: MDHEN and SYDVKM. This CDR3 contains 14 residues. The CDR3 DNA follows: TGTGCCAGCAGTTTATTAGCGGGGGCAGAGACCCAGTACTTC. Translation gives CASSLLAGAETQYF.

Comment on this clone: Other DNA sequences in the same sample also yield this CDR3. J is TRBJ1-1 and V is TRBV19; TRBD1 might be the D (5 bases). V was shortened by 3 bases and J by 4 bases, with 9 bases between the two germline ends. Germline CDR1 LNHDA, CDR2 SQIVND (reference sequence). The CDR3 consists of 13 residues. CDR3 coding DNA: TGTGCCAGTAGTATTCTGGGGGGCACTGAAGCTTTCTTT. Amino acids: CASSILGGTEAFF.

The V gene is TRBV29-1, the J gene TRBJ2-3; D possibly corresponds to TRBD2 (6 bases). The germline V gene has CDR1 SQVTM and CDR2 ANQGSEA. This CDR3 has 12 amino acids. The V gene lost 1 base and the J gene lost 5 bases, with 7 bases spanning the gap. This CDR3 is CSVEGREDTQYF. CDR3 DNA: TGCAGCGTTGAAGGGAGGGAAGATACGCAGTATTTT.

This sequence joins TRBV28 and TRBJ2-6, with a weak D call TRBD1 (6 bases). The CDR3 extends over 15 amino acids. Germline CDR1 and CDR2: MDHEN and SYDVKM. V lost 6 bases and J lost 4, with 13 bases in between. CDR3 protein: CASSFTGIGANVLTF. The CDR3 nucleotides are TGTGCCAGCAGCTTCACAGGGATCGGGGCCAACGTCCTGACTTTC.

This clone was picked up one time. This chain connects TRBV7-9 to TRBJ1-5; D is possibly TRBD1 (5 bases). The V gene's germline CDR1 is SEHNR and CDR2 FQNEAQ (reference sequence). The CDR3 length is 15 residues. V lost 6 bases, J lost 0 bases, and 12 bases lay in between. This CDR3 reads CASSDSVSSNQPQHF. CDR3 bases: TGTGCCAGCAGTGACAGCGTGAGTAGCAATCAGCCCCAGCATTTT. Looking up the rest from reference TRBV7-9 and TRBJ1-5 gives the full variable domain: DTGVSQNPRHKITKRGQNVTFRCDPISEHNRLYWYRQTLGQGPEFLTYFQNEAQLEKSRLLSDRFSAERPKGSFSTLEIQRTEQGDSAMYLCASSDSVSSNQPQHFGDGTRLSIL.